What follows describes a single T cell receptor (beta chain). Germline V gene lookup returns CDR1 SGHDT and CDR2 YYEEEE. CDR3 length equals 16 residues. V was pared by 1 base and J by 7 bases, with 20 bases between. Here immunoSEQ multiplex PCR was the method, and the copy in TCRdb shows in-frame clones only, minus some. The sample holds roughly 120,000 clones, about 85% seen once. The sample is drawn from a study of blood T cell repertoires in COVID-19. The receptor comes from a middle-aged man with acute or convalescent COVID-19. The sample taken for sequencing was peripheral blood. This chain joins TRBV5-6 and TRBJ1-2, with D tentatively TRBD1 (6 bases). This chain's CDR3 is CASSLSPVQGLSGYTF. The CDR3 DNA reads as TGTGCCAGCAGCTTGTCTCCGGTACAGGGATTGAGTGGCTACACCTTC. Filled out from reference TRBV5-6 and TRBJ1-2, the complete variable domain reads DAGVTQSPTHLIKTRGQQVTLRCSPKSGHDTVSWYQQALGQGPQFIFQYYEEEERQRGNFPDRFSGHQFPNYSSELNVNALLLGDSALYLCASSLSPVQGLSGYTFGSGTRLTVV.